This entry lists 8 T cell receptor beta chains sequenced from one sample in a study of blood T cell repertoires in COVID-19 (dated by TCRdb to about 2020). Library method: the immunoSEQ multiplex PCR assay. TCRdb re-hosts the immuneACCESS table, in-frame sequences only. Its copies lack some clones; in the studies checked, an unresolved V gene accounts for under half of them, and the cause for the rest is not known. This sample lists some 30,000 clones; 87% were detected once. The ten largest account for 44% of the sample. Sequencing was done on a sample of peripheral blood. These receptors came from a human donor in a cohort sampled during active COVID-19.

The chain has TRBV29-1 and TRBJ1-1; D call uncertain. The CDR3 runs 12 residues. In germline, CDR1 is SQVTM, CDR2 ANQGSEA. CDR3 DNA sequence: TGCAACGGCCGGGGAGCAAACACTGAAGCTTTCTTT. The encoded protein is CNGRGANTEAFF.

The gene calls are TRBV5-6 and TRBJ2-1; 9 nucleotides line up with TRBD1. Germline V gene sequence: CDR1 SGHDT, CDR2 YYEEEE. With V trimmed by 6 bases and J by 5 bases, 6 bases remained unmatched. The CDR3 has 14 amino acids. CDR3 sequence (DNA): TGTGCCAGCAAGCTCCGACAGGGGGACAATGAGCAGTTCTTC. Translating gives CASKLRQGDNEQFF. The variable domain in full, with the rest retrieved from reference TRBV5-6 and TRBJ2-1, is DAGVTQSPTHLIKTRGQQVTLRCSPKSGHDTVSWYQQALGQGPQFIFQYYEEEERQRGNFPDRFSGHQFPNYSSELNVNALLLGDSALYLCASKLRQGDNEQFFGPGTRLTVL.

The chain has TRBV3-1 (or the pseudogene TRBV3-2) and TRBJ2-7; TRBD1 matches at 11 bases. Trimming cost V 5 bases and J 7 bases; bases outside gene matches: 10. CDR3 length equals 15 residues. The germline V gene has CDR1 LGHDT and CDR2 YNNKEL (reference sequence). The CDR3 DNA reads TGTGCCAGCAGCTCGACCGGGACAGGGGGGAAAGAGCAGTACTTC. It encodes CASSSTGTGGKEQYF.

The chain carries TRBV7-2 and TRBJ2-3; no definite D call. Per the germline V gene, CDR1 is SGHTA and CDR2 is FQGNSA. V gave up 0 bases and J gave up 4 bases, with 8 bases separating them. The CDR3 covers 14 residues. CDR3 region: CASSLASLADTQYF. CDR3 in DNA: TGTGCCAGCAGCTTAGCGTCTCTAGCAGATACGCAGTATTTT.

The genes are TRBV6-6 and TRBJ2-7; 10 nucleotides line up with TRBD1. The CDR3 is 14 amino acids. V was pared by 7 bases and J by 2 bases, with 5 bases of the junction left unmatched. Germline loops: CDR1 MNHNY, CDR2 SVGAGI (reference sequence). The CDR3 is CASTQTGGPYEQYF. The CDR3 region has the DNA TGTGCCAGCACCCAGACAGGGGGCCCCTACGAGCAGTACTTC.

This chain connects TRBV7-3 to TRBJ2-3; 8 bases match TRBD2. V lost 5 bases and J lost 4; bases outside the gene matches: 8. The length of the CDR3 is 15 residues. The germline CDR1 and CDR2 sequences are SGHTA and FQGTGA. The CDR3 coding sequence is TGTGCCAGCAGCAAAGGGGCGGGGGGCCCAGATACGCAGTATTTT. It encodes CASSKGAGGPDTQYF.

The sample holds a few counts of this clone. The V gene is TRBV4-1, the J gene TRBJ2-7; 10 bases match TRBD2. CDR1 is MGHRA, CDR2 YSYEKL, per germline. The ends lost 0 bases at V and 1 base at J; junction bases unmatched: 3. This CDR3 contains 16 residues. The CDR3 loop reads CASSQDPSGGSYEQYF. The CDR3 DNA reads TGCGCCAGCAGCCAAGATCCTAGCGGGGGATCCTACGAGCAGTACTTC.

V is TRBV28 and J is TRBJ1-4; D not resolved. This CDR3 contains 11 residues. Trimming took off 7 bases at V and 5 bases at J, with 5 bases between the two ends. Germline CDR1 and CDR2: MDHEN and SYDVKM. CDR3 residues: CASIENEKLFF. CDR3 DNA: TGTGCCAGCATCGAGAATGAAAAACTGTTTTTT.